These 23 T cell receptor beta chains were all obtained from the same sample, sequenced in a study of Graves' ophthalmopathy and Graves' hyperthyroidism. RNA transcripts served as template for amplifying TCR beta CDR3 sequences. The authors performed first-round RT-PCR with HTBI primers and then a second-round multiplex PCR. One entry per CDR3 protein results from TCRdb running MiXCR on the multiplex PCR reads. This table has nearly 400,000 distinct CDR3 sequences, approximately 20% appearing once. The sample comprised peripheral blood. The receptors were sampled from a woman aged 18-29 years with Graves' ophthalmopathy.

This clonotype was found many times. The chain links TRBV13 to TRBJ2-7, with D perhaps TRBD1 or TRBD2 (5 bases each). Germline V gene data show CDR1 as PRHDT and CDR2 as FYEKMQ (reference sequence). The CDR3 length is 12 residues. V was pared by 2 bases and J by 9 bases, with 11 bases between. For the CDR3, the DNA is TGTGCCAGCAGCTTAAGGGGTGGGGGGCAGTACTTC. Translated, it gives CASSLRGGGQYF. Full variable domain (missing parts from reference TRBV13 and TRBJ2-7): AAGVIQSPRHLIKEKRETATLKCYPIPRHDTVYWYQQGPGQDPQFLISFYEKMQSDKGSIPDRFSAQQFSDYHSELNMSSLELGDSALYFCASSLRGGGQYFGPGTRLTVT.

This clonotype was detected ten times or more. The V gene is TRBV18, the J gene TRBJ2-2; D perhaps matches TRBD2 (6 bases). The CDR3 sequence is 16 residues long. The germline V gene encodes CDR1 KGHSH and CDR2 LQKENI. Deletions cut 0 bases from V and 1 base from J, with 9 bases between. The CDR3 nucleotides read TGTGCCAGCTCACCACCCGGGACTGAGAACACCGGGGAGCTGTTTTTT. It yields the protein CASSPPGTENTGELFF.

This clonotype occurred many times. The rearrangement joins TRBV24-1 to TRBJ2-5, with D possibly called TRBD1 or TRBD2 (5 bases each). There are 15 residues in the CDR3. The V end lost 3 bases, the J end lost 2 bases, and 12 bases lay between the germline ends. Germline CDR1 is KGHDR and CDR2 is SFDVKD. The CDR3 protein is CATSDRGRTQETQYF. As DNA, the CDR3 is TGTGCCACCAGTGATCGGGGACGGACACAAGAGACCCAGTACTTC.

The chain couples TRBV6-5 to TRBJ1-2; D gene unclear. CDR3 length equals 14 residues. V shed 0 bases and J shed 6 bases, with 11 bases lying between them. Germline CDR1 and CDR2: MNHEY and SVGAGI. The CDR3 sequence is CASSYSGGFDGYTF. DNA for the CDR3: TGTGCCAGCAGTTACTCAGGCGGATTCGATGGCTACACCTTC.

The chain has TRBV27 and TRBJ1-5; 9 bases are a match to TRBD1. This CDR3 is built from 21 residues. The germline gives CDR1 MNHEY, CDR2 SMNVEV (reference sequence). Losses at the gene ends were 0 bases for V and 2 bases for J; bases not matched to a gene: 17. The DNA for the CDR3 is TGTGCCAGCAGTTTATCGACCTGGGACAGGGAGGGAGATAGGGGCAATCAGCCCCAGCATTTT. Translation gives CASSLSTWDREGDRGNQPQHF.

This clonotype was picked up many times. The chain has TRBV7-2 and TRBJ1-6; unclear D gene. The germline gives CDR1 SGHTA, CDR2 FQGNSA. CDR3 size: 15 residues. Trimming cost V 5 bases and J 7 bases, with 15 bases left between them. CDR3 sequence: CASSLLNMNNSPLHF. The CDR3 DNA is TGTGCCAGCAGCCTCCTCAACATGAACAATTCACCCCTCCACTTT.

Ten or more counts support this clonotype. The chain is built from TRBV6-2 or TRBV6-3 and TRBJ1-5; D is unresolved. Germline CDR1 MNHEY, CDR2 SVGEGT. V gave up 4 bases and J gave up 1 base, with 8 bases separating them. The CDR3 totals 14 residues. CDR3 amino acids: CASSFDKSNQPQHF. CDR3 DNA sequence: TGTGCCAGCAGTTTTGACAAGAGCAATCAGCCCCAGCATTTT.

This clonotype was detected many times. The chain carries TRBV6-2 or TRBV6-3 and TRBJ1-1, with a weak D call TRBD1 (6 bases). Germline-derived CDR1 and CDR2 are MNHEY and SVGEGT. The V end was cut by 2 bases, the J end by 4 bases, with 14 bases between. The CDR3 is 15 residues long. CDR3 DNA: TGTGCCAGCAGTTACGGGGGGGGCTACGGCACTGAAGCTTTCTTT. This translates into CASSYGGGYGTEAFF.

This clonotype occurred many times. J is TRBJ1-1 and V is TRBV11-2, with D perhaps TRBD1 (5 bases). The V gene lost 1 base and the J gene lost 4 bases, with 7 bases spanning the gap. Per the germline V gene, CDR1 is SGHAT and CDR2 is FQNNGV. The CDR3 is 13 residues long. CDR3 DNA: TGTGCCAGCAGCTTAGTGGGGCTCACTGAAGCTTTCTTT. Amino acid sequence: CASSLVGLTEAFF. Looking up the rest from reference TRBV11-2 and TRBJ1-1 gives the full variable domain: EAGVAQSPRYKIIEKRQSVAFWCNPISGHATLYWYQQILGQGPKLLIQFQNNGVVDDSQLPKDRFSAERLKGVDSTLKIQPAKLEDSAVYLCASSLVGLTEAFFGQGTRLTVV.

This chain links TRBV6-2 or TRBV6-3 with TRBJ2-5, with a tentative D call TRBD2 (5 bases). With 2 bases removed from V and 4 bases from J, the gap between germline ends came to 23 bases. The germline gives CDR1 MNHEY, CDR2 SVGEGT. The CDR3 spans 18 residues. CDR3 sequence: CASSYPMRFTGFGETQYF. The CDR3 region has the DNA TGTGCCAGCAGTTACCCCATGCGGTTTACGGGATTTGGAGAGACCCAGTACTTC.

In this sample, this clonotype turned up many times. V gene TRBV5-1 combines with J gene TRBJ2-3, with D possibly matching TRBD2 (6 bases). CDR3 size: 14 residues. Germline CDR1 is SGHRS and CDR2 is YFSETQ. Trimming removed 0 bases from V and 4 bases from J, with 9 bases in between. The CDR3 nucleotides are TGCGCCAGCAGCTTGGCTACGGGGGCAGATACGCAGTATTTT. Translating it yields CASSLATGADTQYF.

This clonotype has at least ten counts. The chain carries TRBV11-1 and TRBJ2-5, with D perhaps matching TRBD2 (6 bases). The germline CDR1 and CDR2 sequences are SGHAT and FQDESV (reference sequence). The CDR3 consists of 14 residues. Trimming removed 4 bases at V and 4 bases at J, with 13 bases between. The CDR3 here is CASSSTVGLETQYF. Written as DNA, the CDR3 is TGTGCCAGCAGCTCCACGGTGGGACTAGAGACCCAGTACTTC.

This clonotype has a count of ten or more. The chain uses TRBV5-1 and TRBJ1-1; 12 positions agree with TRBD1. J was trimmed by 4 bases and V by 4 bases; bases with no gene match: 5. Germline V gives CDR1 SGHRS, CDR2 YFSETQ. CDR3 length equals 15 residues. CDR3 sequence (DNA): TGCGCCAGCAGCGCGGGACAGGGGGCACGCACTGAAGCTTTCTTT. This gives the protein CASSAGQGARTEAFF. Full variable domain (remainder filled in from reference TRBV5-1 and TRBJ1-1): KAGVTQTPRYLIKTRGQQVTLSCSPISGHRSVSWYQQTPGQGLQFLFEYFSETQRNKGNFPGRFSGRQFSNSRSEMNVSTLELGDSALYLCASSAGQGARTEAFFGQGTRLTVV.

Many counts were recorded for this clonotype. V usage is TRBV12-3 or TRBV12-4 and J usage is TRBJ1-1, with a weak D call TRBD1 (5 bases). The CDR3 loop spans 13 amino acids. The V gene lost 0 bases and the J gene lost 7 bases, with 9 bases spanning the gap. CDR3 sequence reads: CASSLAAGGEAFF. CDR3 DNA: TGTGCCAGCAGTTTAGCCGCCGGGGGTGAAGCTTTCTTT.

This clonotype was counted ten times or more. The V gene is TRBV15, the J gene TRBJ2-2, with D unresolved. Germline V gene sequence: CDR1 LNHNV, CDR2 YYDKDF (reference sequence). This CDR3 comprises 16 residues. V dropped 3 bases and J dropped 4 bases, with 15 bases sitting between them. As DNA, the CDR3 is TGTGCCACCAGCAGGATTCAAAAGCGAATCACCGGGGAGCTGTTTTTT. Translation gives CATSRIQKRITGELFF.

This clonotype was seen many times. CDR3 bases: TGTGCCAGCAGCGCCTTCCCAGCGGGAGCTAGCACAGATACGCAGTATTTT. It encodes CASSAFPAGASTDTQYF. The chain uses TRBV11-2 and TRBJ2-3, with 8 bases aligning to TRBD2. This CDR3 contains 17 residues. Germline V lookup: CDR1 SGHAT, CDR2 FQNNGV. V lost 5 bases and J lost 0; bases outside the gene matches: 10.

In this sample, this clonotype turned up many times. J is TRBJ2-2 and V is TRBV29-1; possibly TRBD1 or TRBD2 for D (5 bases each). V was cut by 6 bases and J by 5 bases, with 10 bases left in between. This CDR3 is built from 12 residues. The germline V gene encodes CDR1 SQVTM and CDR2 ANQGSEA. CDR3 DNA: TGCAGCGTGAGGGACCTTACCGGGGAGCTGTTTTTT. Translation: CSVRDLTGELFF.

This clonotype was observed at least ten times. Germline is not matched at one junction end, which may reflect a read error. The J gene is TRBJ2-5, the V gene TRBV12-3 or TRBV12-4; D may be TRBD1 or TRBD2 (5 bases each). This CDR3 has 14 residues. CDR3 residues: CASSRFGTQETQYF. The DNA for the CDR3 is TGTGCCAGCAGTCGTTTCGGGACCCAAGAGACCCAGTATTTC.

In its sample, this clonotype was seen many times. J is TRBJ1-1 and V is TRBV12-3 or TRBV12-4, with a tentative D call TRBD1 (5 bases). V lost 3 bases, J lost 11 bases, and 13 bases lay in between. CDR3 length: 12 residues. CDR3 sequence reads: CASSLWGPGAFF. CDR3 nucleotides: TGTGCCAGCAGTTTGTGGGGACCCGGGGCTTTCTTT.

This clonotype appeared many times. The chain recombines TRBV28 with TRBJ2-5; no definite D call. V lost 5 bases and J lost 6, with 7 bases in between. The CDR3 runs 11 residues. The germline V gene has CDR1 MDHEN and CDR2 SYDVKM. CDR3 sequence (DNA): TGTGCCAGCAGTAGCGTAAAGACCCAGTACTTC. Protein sequence: CASSSVKTQYF.

This clonotype was seen at least ten times. The chain combines TRBV5-1 with TRBJ1-6, with 9 nucleotides matching TRBD1. The CDR3 is made up of 17 amino acids. Germline V CDR1 and CDR2: SGHRS, YFSETQ. V shed 3 bases and J 9 bases; nucleotides not matched to a gene: 13. The CDR3 coding sequence is TGCGCCAGCAGCTCTTCACAGGGGGCTAGGTTAGGTTCACCCCTCCACTTT. It codes for CASSSSQGARLGSPLHF.

This clonotype came up many times. The rearrangement joins TRBV15 to TRBJ2-2; 10 bases map to TRBD1. The CDR3 runs 14 residues. Germline V gene sequence: CDR1 LNHNV, CDR2 YYDKDF (reference sequence). V lost 6 bases and J lost 6; bases outside the gene matches: 4. The CDR3 DNA sequence: TGTGCCACCAGAAGACAGGGGGCGGCCGGGGAGCTGTTTTTT. Protein product: CATRRQGAAGELFF.

This clonotype was counted a few times. A junction end diverges from the germline sequence, so it may reflect a read error. V is TRBV14 and J is TRBJ2-7, with 10 bases identical to TRBD2. This CDR3 spans 15 amino acids. Germline assignment: CDR1 SGHDN and CDR2 FVKESK. The CDR3 spells CASSQVLAGDYEEYF. The CDR3 DNA sequence: TGTGCCAGCAGCCAAGTCCTAGCGGGAGATTACGAGGAGTACTTC.